This TCR beta chain was recovered during a study of human T cells and chemical hapten exposure. Individual cDNA molecules received unique molecular identifiers in the library. Each CDR3 protein gets one entry after TCRdb re-called the RACE reads with MiXCR. Of roughly 62,000 distinct CDR3 sequences listed, around an eighth are singletons. V lost 1 base and J lost 7, with 8 bases in between. CDR3 length equals 13 residues. The germline V gene encodes CDR1 SGHAT and CDR2 FQNNGV. Noted time point: patch test 3, about 24 weeks after DPC sensitization. Treatment defined: therapeutic diphenylcyclopropenone sensitization with weekly scalp DPC. In this sample, this clonotype turned up a few times.

This sequence joins TRBV11-2 and TRBJ1-3, with D possibly matching TRBD1 (6 bases). Material: whole blood, obtained in connection with sensitization to the hapten diphenylcyclopropenone (DPC). The TCR originated in a young man with alopecia areata. Some clones in this sample may be carry-over from other donors' samples. The CDR3 DNA is TGTGCCAGCAGCTTAGGAGGGGGGAACACCATATATTTT. Translation gives CASSLGGGNTIYF.